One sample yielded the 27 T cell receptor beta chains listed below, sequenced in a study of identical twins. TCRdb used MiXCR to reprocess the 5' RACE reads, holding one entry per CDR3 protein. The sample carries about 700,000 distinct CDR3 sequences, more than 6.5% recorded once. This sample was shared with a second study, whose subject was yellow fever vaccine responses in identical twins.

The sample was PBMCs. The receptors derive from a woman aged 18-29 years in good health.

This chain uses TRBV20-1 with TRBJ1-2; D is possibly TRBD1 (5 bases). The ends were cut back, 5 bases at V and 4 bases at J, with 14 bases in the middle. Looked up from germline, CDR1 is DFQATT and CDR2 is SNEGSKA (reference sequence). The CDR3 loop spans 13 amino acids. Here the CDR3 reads CSARTGTVYGYTF. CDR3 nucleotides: TGCAGTGCTCGGACCGGGACGGTCTATGGCTACACCTTC.

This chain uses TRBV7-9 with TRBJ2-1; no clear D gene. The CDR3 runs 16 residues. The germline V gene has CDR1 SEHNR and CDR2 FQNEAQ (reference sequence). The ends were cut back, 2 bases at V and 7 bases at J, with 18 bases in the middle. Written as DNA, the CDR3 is TGTGCCAGCAGCTTAAGTGGTGCAGCGCTTGGGAATGAGCAGTTCTTC. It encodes CASSLSGAALGNEQFF.

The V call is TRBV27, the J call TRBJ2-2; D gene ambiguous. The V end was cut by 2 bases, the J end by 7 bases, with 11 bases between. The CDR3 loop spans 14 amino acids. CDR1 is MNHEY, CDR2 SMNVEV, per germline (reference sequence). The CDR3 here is CASSLAVGGGELFF. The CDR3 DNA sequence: TGTGCCAGCAGTTTAGCGGTCGGTGGCGGGGAGCTGTTTTTT.

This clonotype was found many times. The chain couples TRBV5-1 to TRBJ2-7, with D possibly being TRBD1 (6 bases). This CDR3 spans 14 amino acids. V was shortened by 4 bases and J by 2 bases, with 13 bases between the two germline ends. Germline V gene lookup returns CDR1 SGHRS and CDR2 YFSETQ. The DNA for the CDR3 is TGCGCCAGCAGCACCACAGGGACCGCCTACGAGCAGTACTTC. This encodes CASSTTGTAYEQYF.

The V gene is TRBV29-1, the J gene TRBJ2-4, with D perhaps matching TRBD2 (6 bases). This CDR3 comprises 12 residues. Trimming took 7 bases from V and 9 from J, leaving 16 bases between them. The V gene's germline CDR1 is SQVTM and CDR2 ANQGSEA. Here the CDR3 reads CSAYTLGGIQYF. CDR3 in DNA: TGCAGCGCCTATACCTTGGGAGGCATTCAGTACTTC. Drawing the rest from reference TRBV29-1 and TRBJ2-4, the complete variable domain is SAVISQKPSRDICQRGTSLTIQCQVDSQVTMMFWYRQQPGQSLTLIATANQGSEATYESGFVIDKFPISRPNLTFSTLTVSNMSPEDSSIYLCSAYTLGGIQYFGAGTRLSVL.

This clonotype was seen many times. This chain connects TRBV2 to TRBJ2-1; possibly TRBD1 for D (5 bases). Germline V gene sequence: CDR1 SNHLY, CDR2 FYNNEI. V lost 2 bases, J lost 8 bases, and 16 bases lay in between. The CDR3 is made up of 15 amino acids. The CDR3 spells CASSETQIRADEQFF. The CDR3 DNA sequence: TGTGCCAGCAGTGAAACCCAGATCAGGGCTGATGAGCAGTTCTTC.

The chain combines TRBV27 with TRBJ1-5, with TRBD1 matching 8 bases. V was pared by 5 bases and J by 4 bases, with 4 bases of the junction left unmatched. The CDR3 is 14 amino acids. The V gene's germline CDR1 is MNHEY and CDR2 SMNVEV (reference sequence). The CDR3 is CASSKGQANQPQHF. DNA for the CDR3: TGTGCCAGCAGTAAGGGACAGGCGAATCAGCCCCAGCATTTT.

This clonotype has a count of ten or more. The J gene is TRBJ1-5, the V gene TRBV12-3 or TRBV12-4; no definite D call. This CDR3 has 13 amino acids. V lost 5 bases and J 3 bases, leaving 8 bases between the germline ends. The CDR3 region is CASSAKLNQPQHF. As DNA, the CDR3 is TGTGCCAGCAGTGCCAAACTCAATCAGCCCCAGCATTTT.

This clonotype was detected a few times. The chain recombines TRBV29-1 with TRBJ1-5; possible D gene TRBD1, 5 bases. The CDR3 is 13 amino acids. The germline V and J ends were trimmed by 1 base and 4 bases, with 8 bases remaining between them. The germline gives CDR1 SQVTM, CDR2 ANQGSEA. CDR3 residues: CSVEGQGNQPQHF. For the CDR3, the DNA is TGCAGCGTTGAAGGCCAGGGAAATCAGCCCCAGCATTTT.

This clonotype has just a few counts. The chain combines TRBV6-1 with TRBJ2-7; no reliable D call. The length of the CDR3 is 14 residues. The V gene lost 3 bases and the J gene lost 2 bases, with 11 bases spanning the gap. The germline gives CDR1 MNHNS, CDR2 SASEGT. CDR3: CASSDRNSPYEQYF. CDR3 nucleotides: TGTGCCAGCAGTGATCGGAACAGTCCCTACGAGCAGTACTTC.

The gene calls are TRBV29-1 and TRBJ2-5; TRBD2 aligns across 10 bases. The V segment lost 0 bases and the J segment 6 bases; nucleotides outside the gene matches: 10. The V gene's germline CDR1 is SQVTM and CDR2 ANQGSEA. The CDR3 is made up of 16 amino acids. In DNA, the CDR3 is TGCAGCGTTGAAGATTCGATTCCTAGCGGGAGACAGACCCAGTACTTC. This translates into CSVEDSIPSGRQTQYF.

In nucleotides, the CDR3 is TGTGCCAGCAGAGACCCCAGCGGGGCCTACGAGCAGTACTTC. This translates into CASRDPSGAYEQYF. The genes are TRBV7-2 and TRBJ2-7; 7 nucleotides agree with TRBD2. Germline CDR1 SGHTA, CDR2 FQGNSA. V trimming: 6 bases; J trimming: 2 bases; junction bases outside the gene matches: 7. The CDR3 spans 14 residues.

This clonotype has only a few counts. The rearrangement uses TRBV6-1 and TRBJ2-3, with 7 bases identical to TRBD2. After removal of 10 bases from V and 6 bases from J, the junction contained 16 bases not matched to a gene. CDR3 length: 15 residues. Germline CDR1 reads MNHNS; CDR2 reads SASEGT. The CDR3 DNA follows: TGTGCCACCGCAATCCTACCGGGGGGAGGGGATACGCAGTATTTT. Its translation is CATAILPGGGDTQYF.

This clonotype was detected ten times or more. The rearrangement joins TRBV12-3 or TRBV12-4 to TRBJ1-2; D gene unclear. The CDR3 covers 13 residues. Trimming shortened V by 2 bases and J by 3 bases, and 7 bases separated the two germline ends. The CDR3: CASSLQQHYGYTF. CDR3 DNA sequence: TGTGCCAGCAGTTTACAGCAGCACTATGGCTACACCTTC.

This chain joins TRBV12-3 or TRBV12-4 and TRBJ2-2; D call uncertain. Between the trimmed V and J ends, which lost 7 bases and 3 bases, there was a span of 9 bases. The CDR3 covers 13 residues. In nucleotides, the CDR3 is TGTGCCAGCAATTCGGCCTACACCGGGGAGCTGTTTTTT. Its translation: CASNSAYTGELFF.

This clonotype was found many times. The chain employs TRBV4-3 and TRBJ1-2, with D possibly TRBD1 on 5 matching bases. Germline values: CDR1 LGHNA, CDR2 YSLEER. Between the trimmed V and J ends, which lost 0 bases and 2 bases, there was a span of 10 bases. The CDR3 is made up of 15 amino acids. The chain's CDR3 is CASSQDSGGNYGYTF. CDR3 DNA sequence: TGCGCCAGCAGCCAAGACTCGGGGGGAAACTATGGCTACACCTTC.

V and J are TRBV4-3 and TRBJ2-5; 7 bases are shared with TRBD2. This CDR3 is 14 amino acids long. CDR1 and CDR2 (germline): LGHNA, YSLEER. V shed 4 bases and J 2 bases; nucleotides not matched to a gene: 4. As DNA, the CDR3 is TGCGCCAGCAGCCGGGGACTACTTCAAGAGACCCAGTACTTC. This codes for CASSRGLLQETQYF.

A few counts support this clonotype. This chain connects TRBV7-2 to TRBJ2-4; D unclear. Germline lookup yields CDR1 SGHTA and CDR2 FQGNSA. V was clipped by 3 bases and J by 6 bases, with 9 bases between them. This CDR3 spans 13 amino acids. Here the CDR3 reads CASSFGFVNIQYF. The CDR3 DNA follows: TGTGCCAGCAGCTTCGGTTTTGTAAACATTCAGTACTTC.

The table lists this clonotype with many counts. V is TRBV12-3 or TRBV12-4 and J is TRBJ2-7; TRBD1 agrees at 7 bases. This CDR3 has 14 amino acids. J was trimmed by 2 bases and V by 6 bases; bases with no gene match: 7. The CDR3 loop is CASSTGQIAYEQYF. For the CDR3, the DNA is TGTGCCAGCAGCACGGGACAGATTGCCTACGAGCAGTACTTC.

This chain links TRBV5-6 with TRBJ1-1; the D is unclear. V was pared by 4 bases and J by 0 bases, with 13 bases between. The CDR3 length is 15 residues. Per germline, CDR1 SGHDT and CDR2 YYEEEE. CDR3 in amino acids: CASSPRVVMNTEAFF. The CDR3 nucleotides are TGTGCCAGCAGCCCCCGTGTGGTCATGAACACTGAAGCTTTCTTT.

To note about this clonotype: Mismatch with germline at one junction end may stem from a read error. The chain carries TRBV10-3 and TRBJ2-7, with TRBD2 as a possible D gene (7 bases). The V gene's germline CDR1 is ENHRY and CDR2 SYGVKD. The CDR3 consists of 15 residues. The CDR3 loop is CAISSVEGGRTEQYF. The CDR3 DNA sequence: TGTGCTATCAGTTCAGTGGAGGGGGGGCGGACCGAGCAGTACTTC.

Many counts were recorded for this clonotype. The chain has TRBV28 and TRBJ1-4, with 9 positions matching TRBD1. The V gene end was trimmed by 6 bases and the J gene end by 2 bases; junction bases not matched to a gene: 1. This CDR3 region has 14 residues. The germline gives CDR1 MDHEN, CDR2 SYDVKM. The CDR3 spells CASRTGGTNEKLFF. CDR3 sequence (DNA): TGTGCCAGCAGAACAGGGGGCACTAATGAAAAACTGTTTTTT.

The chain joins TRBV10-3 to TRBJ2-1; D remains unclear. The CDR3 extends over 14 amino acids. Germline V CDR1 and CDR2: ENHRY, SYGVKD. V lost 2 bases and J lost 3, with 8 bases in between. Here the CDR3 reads CAISEGTYYNEQFF. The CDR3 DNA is TGTGCCATCAGTGAGGGTACTTACTACAATGAGCAGTTCTTC.

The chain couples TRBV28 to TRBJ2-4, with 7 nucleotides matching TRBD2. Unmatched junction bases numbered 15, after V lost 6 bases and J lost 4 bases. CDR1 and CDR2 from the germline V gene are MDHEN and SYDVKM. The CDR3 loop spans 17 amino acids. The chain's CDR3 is CASRPGGMGGSKNIQYF. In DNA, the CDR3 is TGTGCCAGCAGGCCCGGAGGGATGGGGGGGTCAAAAAACATTCAGTACTTC.

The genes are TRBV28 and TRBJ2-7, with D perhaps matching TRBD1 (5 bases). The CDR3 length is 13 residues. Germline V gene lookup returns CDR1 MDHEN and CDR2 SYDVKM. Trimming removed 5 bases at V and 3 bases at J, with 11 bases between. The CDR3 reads CASSPWTNYEQYF. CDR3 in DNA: TGTGCCAGCAGTCCTTGGACAAACTACGAGCAGTACTTC.

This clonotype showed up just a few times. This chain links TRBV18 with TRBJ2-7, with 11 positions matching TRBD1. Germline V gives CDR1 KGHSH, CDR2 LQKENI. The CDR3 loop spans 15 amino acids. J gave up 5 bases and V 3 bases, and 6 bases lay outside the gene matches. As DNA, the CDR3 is TGTGCCAGCTCACCCGGGGACAGGGGGTTCAACGAGCAGTACTTC. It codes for CASSPGDRGFNEQYF.

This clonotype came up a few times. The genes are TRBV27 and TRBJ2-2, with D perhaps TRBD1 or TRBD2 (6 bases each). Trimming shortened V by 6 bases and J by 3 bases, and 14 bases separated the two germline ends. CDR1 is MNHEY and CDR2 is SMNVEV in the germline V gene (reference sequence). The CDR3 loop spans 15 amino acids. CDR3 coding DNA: TGTGCCAGCAGCCTTAACAGGGACTACACCGGGGAGCTGTTTTTT. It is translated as CASSLNRDYTGELFF.